One sample yielded the 21 T cell receptor beta chains listed below, sequenced in a study of shared clonotypes between healthy human individuals. Sequenced by immunoSEQ multiplex PCR; TCRdb stores in-frame clones only, minus some. The sample has roughly 2,500,000 clones, more than 85% seen once. The material sequenced was naive CD4+ T cells from PBMCs. Subset denoted: CD45RA+ positively selected. Receptors were obtained from a man aged 18 to 35 in good health. Some clones in this sample may be carry-over from other donors' samples.

This chain uses TRBV7-6 with TRBJ2-1; maybe TRBD2 (5 bases). This CDR3 region has 15 residues. Germline V lookup: CDR1 SGHVS, CDR2 FNYEAQ. Trimming removed 1 base from V and 10 bases from J, with 17 bases in between. CDR3 bases: TGTGCCAGCAGCTTAGTTGGGCCCCCGGGCGGGGAGCAGTTCTTC. As protein: CASSLVGPPGGEQFF.

The rearrangement links TRBV11-2 to TRBJ1-5; tentatively, D is TRBD1 (6 bases). Per germline, CDR1 SGHAT and CDR2 FQNNGV. This CDR3 comprises 15 residues. Trimming shortened V by 5 bases and J by 2 bases, and 13 bases separated the two germline ends. This CDR3 reads CASSLQGSGNQPQHF. Here the CDR3 DNA reads TGTGCCAGCAGCCTCCAGGGGTCGGGCAATCAGCCCCAGCATTTT.

This clone has only one observation. The chain carries TRBV5-1 and TRBJ1-1, with TRBD1 identical over 10 bases. Losses at the gene ends were 0 bases for V and 11 bases for J; bases not matched to a gene: 7. The CDR3 is 14 residues long. The germline CDR1 and CDR2 sequences are SGHRS and YFSETQ. CDR3 DNA sequence: TGCGCCAGCAGCTTGGCGACAGGGGGCAAGGGTGCTTTCTTT. It encodes CASSLATGGKGAFF.

Notes on this clone: Different DNA sequences within this sample yield the same CDR3. This sequence joins TRBV28 and TRBJ2-7; 8 nucleotides agree with TRBD1. The length of the CDR3 is 13 residues. The V segment lost 5 bases and the J segment 3 bases; nucleotides outside the gene matches: 3. In germline, CDR1 is MDHEN, CDR2 SYDVKM. CDR3 DNA: TGTGCCAGCAGTCCCGGACAGGGCTACGAGCAGTACTTC. As protein: CASSPGQGYEQYF.

The rearrangement links TRBV7-2 to TRBJ1-1; perhaps TRBD1 as D (6 bases). Trimming cost V 5 bases and J 3 bases, with 10 bases left between them. The CDR3 contains 13 residues. Germline V gene sequence: CDR1 SGHTA, CDR2 FQGNSA. CDR3 nucleotide sequence: TGTGCCAGCAGCCCCAGGGGTGACACTGAAGCTTTCTTT. Its translation is CASSPRGDTEAFF.

This clone has just one count. V gene TRBV5-1 combines with J gene TRBJ2-6; TRBD1 matches 9 bases. The trim removed 4 bases at V and 0 bases at J, leaving 5 bases unmatched. CDR1 and CDR2 from the germline V gene are SGHRS and YFSETQ. This CDR3 spans 17 amino acids. As DNA, the CDR3 is TGCGCCAGCAGCCCGGGACAGGGTAACTCTGGGGCCAACGTCCTGACTTTC. As protein: CASSPGQGNSGANVLTF.

V is TRBV6-6 and J is TRBJ2-5, with a weak D call TRBD2 (5 bases). Germline CDR1 MNHNY, CDR2 SVGAGI (reference sequence). CDR3 length: 15 amino acids. Trimming cost V 0 bases and J 4 bases, with 12 bases left between them. The CDR3 sequence is CASSYSNLAGETQYF. CDR3 bases: TGTGCCAGCAGTTACTCGAATCTCGCGGGAGAGACCCAGTACTTC.

The V and J genes are TRBV4-1 and TRBJ2-6; perhaps TRBD1 as D (5 bases). The CDR3 extends over 14 amino acids. Germline V gene data show CDR1 as MGHRA and CDR2 as YSYEKL. Deletions cut 0 bases from V and 12 bases from J, with 12 bases between. The DNA of the CDR3 is TGCGCCAGCAGCCAAGAATCCAGGGTCCCCGTCCTGACTTTC. The encoded protein is CASSQESRVPVLTF.

This clone was observed once. V is TRBV5-6 and J is TRBJ2-1; 8 bases are shared with TRBD2. The germline V gene has CDR1 SGHDT and CDR2 YYEEEE. After removal of 4 bases from V and 10 bases from J, the junction contained 16 bases not matched to a gene. The CDR3 runs 16 residues. This CDR3 is CASSVFREGPRQEQFF. The CDR3 nucleotides read TGTGCCAGCAGCGTCTTCCGGGAGGGCCCTCGTCAAGAGCAGTTCTTC.

The chain uses TRBV27 and TRBJ1-2; D perhaps matches TRBD1 (5 bases). CDR3 length: 16 amino acids. V lost 5 bases, J lost 3 bases, and 19 bases lay in between. Looked up from germline, CDR1 is MNHEY and CDR2 is SMNVEV (reference sequence). The CDR3 loop reads CASSPLETDGDYGYTF. As DNA, the CDR3 is TGTGCCAGCAGTCCCCTAGAGACAGACGGGGACTATGGCTACACCTTC.

The genes are TRBV5-1 and TRBJ2-5, with 12 positions matching TRBD2. V dropped 0 bases and J dropped 3; count of bases not matched to a gene: 6. The CDR3 consists of 17 residues. Germline CDR1 SGHRS, CDR2 YFSETQ. CDR3 coding DNA: TGCGCCAGCAGCTTGGGCGAGCTAGCGGGAGGGGAAGAGACCCAGTACTTC. Amino acid sequence: CASSLGELAGGEETQYF.

The chain couples TRBV11-3 to TRBJ2-1; D might be TRBD1 (6 bases). V lost 4 bases and J lost 8, with 12 bases in between. CDR1 and CDR2 (germline): SGHNT, YENEEA. The length of the CDR3 is 13 residues. This CDR3 is CASSSWGRDEQFF. CDR3 coding DNA: TGTGCCAGCAGCTCTTGGGGGCGTGATGAGCAGTTCTTC.

The chain recombines TRBV7-3 with TRBJ2-1; the match to TRBD2 covers 8 bases. Germline V gene lookup returns CDR1 SGHTA and CDR2 FQGTGA. CDR3 size: 17 residues. The ends lost 5 bases at V and 3 bases at J; junction bases unmatched: 12. CDR3 nucleotide sequence: TGTGCCAGCAGCCTCCAATCAGCGGGAGTTGGCTACAATGAGCAGTTCTTC. It specifies CASSLQSAGVGYNEQFF.

The chain is built from TRBV28 and TRBJ1-5; tentatively, D is TRBD1 (6 bases). The germline V gene has CDR1 MDHEN and CDR2 SYDVKM. The CDR3 spans 14 residues. The V end was cut by 6 bases, the J end by 3 bases, with 12 bases between. The CDR3, as DNA: TGTGCCAGCAGGGAAGGGGGTTTCAATCAGCCCCAGCATTTT. Protein product: CASREGGFNQPQHF.

V and J are TRBV28 and TRBJ2-3; TRBD2 might be the D (6 bases). The CDR3 sequence is 16 residues long. CDR1 and CDR2 (germline): MDHEN, SYDVKM. The V and J ends lost 5 bases and 7 bases respectively, with 22 bases between them. CDR3 DNA: TGTGCCAGCAGTATACGACTTAGCGGAATCCATAATACGCAGTATTTT. It translates to CASSIRLSGIHNTQYF.

J is TRBJ2-5 and V is TRBV30, with 7 bases lining up with TRBD1. After removal of 4 bases from V and 2 bases from J, the junction contained 7 bases not matched to a gene. CDR1 is GTSNPN and CDR2 is SVGIG in the germline V gene (reference sequence). This CDR3 has 14 amino acids. The CDR3 protein is CAWTLGTVQETQYF. CDR3 nucleotide sequence: TGTGCCTGGACCCTAGGGACAGTACAAGAGACCCAGTACTTC. Complete variable domain (other parts from reference TRBV30 and TRBJ2-5): SQTIHQWPATLVQPVGSPLSLECTVEGTSNPNLYWYRQAAGRGLQLLFYSVGIGQISSEVPQNLSASRPQDRQFILSSKKLLLSDSGFYLCAWTLGTVQETQYFGPGTRLLVL.

This clone came up once. The chain uses TRBV28 and TRBJ2-2, with a weak D call TRBD1 (5 bases). This CDR3 region has 12 residues. The ends were cut back, 11 bases at V and 6 bases at J, with 13 bases in the middle. Germline assignment: CDR1 MDHEN and CDR2 SYDVKM. CDR3 protein: CAAGKAAGELFF. CDR3 DNA sequence: TGTGCCGCAGGGAAGGCGGCCGGGGAGCTGTTTTTT. Complete variable domain (other parts from reference TRBV28 and TRBJ2-2): DVKVTQSSRYLVKRTGEKVFLECVQDMDHENMFWYRQDPGLGLRLIYFSYDVKMKEKGDIPEGYSVSREKKERFSLILESASTNQTSMYLCAAGKAAGELFFGEGSRLTVL.

The rearrangement links TRBV28 to TRBJ2-7; D might be TRBD2 (6 bases). The V end was cut by 1 base, the J end by 2 bases, with 18 bases between. The CDR3 has 17 amino acids. Germline CDR1 reads MDHEN; CDR2 reads SYDVKM. DNA for the CDR3: TGTGCCAGCAGTTTATTGGTATGGGGGGTTCGGACCTACGAGCAGTACTTC. This gives the protein CASSLLVWGVRTYEQYF.

This clone was detected once. The chain links TRBV28 to TRBJ1-2, with D perhaps TRBD1 (5 bases). V lost 1 base and J lost 5, with 14 bases in between. This CDR3 comprises 15 residues. Germline CDR1 and CDR2: MDHEN and SYDVKM. CDR3 amino acids: CASSLSPGAAYGYTF. CDR3 DNA sequence: TGTGCCAGCAGTTTATCCCCCGGGGCAGCTTATGGCTACACCTTC.

In its sample, this clone was seen a few times. This sequence joins TRBV5-1 and TRBJ2-7; the match to TRBD1 covers 11 bases. V was pared by 2 bases and J by 7 bases, with 11 bases of the junction left unmatched. The germline CDR1 and CDR2 sequences are SGHRS and YFSETQ. The CDR3 covers 16 residues. In DNA form, the CDR3 reads TGCGCCAGCAGCTTAACGCAAAGGGACAGGGGGTTGGAGCAGTACTTC. Translated, it gives CASSLTQRDRGLEQYF.

To note about this clone: The same CDR3 is also encoded by other DNA sequences in this sample. The V and J genes are TRBV2 and TRBJ2-1; TRBD2 agrees at 10 bases. The CDR3 consists of 14 residues. CDR1 SNHLY and CDR2 FYNNEI come from the germline V gene. The trim removed 6 bases at V and 4 bases at J, leaving 3 bases unmatched. The CDR3 coding sequence is TGTGCCAGCAGCCGGACTAGCGGATACAATGAGCAGTTCTTC. It translates to CASSRTSGYNEQFF. The full variable domain, its missing parts supplied by reference TRBV2 and TRBJ2-1, is EPEVTQTPSHQVTQMGQEVILRCVPISNHLYFYWYRQILGQKVEFLVSFYNNEISEKSEIFDDQFSVERPDGSNFTLKIRSTKLEDSAMYFCASSRTSGYNEQFFGPGTRLTVL.